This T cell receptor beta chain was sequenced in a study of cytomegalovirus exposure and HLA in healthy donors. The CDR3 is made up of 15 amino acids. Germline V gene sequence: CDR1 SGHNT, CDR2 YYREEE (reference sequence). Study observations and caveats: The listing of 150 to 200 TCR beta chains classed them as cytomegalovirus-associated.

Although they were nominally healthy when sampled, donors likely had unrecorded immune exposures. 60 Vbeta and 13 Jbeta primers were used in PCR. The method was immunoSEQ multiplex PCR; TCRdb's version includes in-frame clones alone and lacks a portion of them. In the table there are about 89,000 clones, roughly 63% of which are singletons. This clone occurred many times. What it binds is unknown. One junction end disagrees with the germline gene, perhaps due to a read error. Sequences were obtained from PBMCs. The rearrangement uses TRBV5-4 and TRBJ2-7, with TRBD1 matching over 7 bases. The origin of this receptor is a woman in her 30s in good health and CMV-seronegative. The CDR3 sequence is CASSHRQGGSHEQYF. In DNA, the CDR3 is TGTGCCAGCAGCCACCGACAGGGCGGCTCCCACGAGCAGTACTTC.